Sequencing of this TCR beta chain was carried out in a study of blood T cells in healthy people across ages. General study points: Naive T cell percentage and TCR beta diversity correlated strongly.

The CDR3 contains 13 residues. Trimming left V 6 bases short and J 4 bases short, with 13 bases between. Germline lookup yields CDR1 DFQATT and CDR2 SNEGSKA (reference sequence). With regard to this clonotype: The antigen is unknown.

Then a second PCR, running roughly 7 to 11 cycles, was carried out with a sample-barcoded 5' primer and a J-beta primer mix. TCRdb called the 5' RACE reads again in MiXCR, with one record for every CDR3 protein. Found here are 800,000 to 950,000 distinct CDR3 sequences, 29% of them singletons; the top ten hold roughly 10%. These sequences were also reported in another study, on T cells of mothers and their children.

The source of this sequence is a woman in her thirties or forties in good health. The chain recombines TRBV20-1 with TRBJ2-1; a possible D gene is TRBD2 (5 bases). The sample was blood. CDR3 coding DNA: TGCAGTGCAGGGAGCGGTACTTACAATGAGCAGTTCTTC. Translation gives CSAGSGTYNEQFF.